The next 19 T cell receptor beta chains were all read from a single sample in a study of early T cells in non-severe SARS-CoV-2 infection. TCRdb itself ran the 5' RACE reads through MiXCR, one entry per CDR3 protein. Of 46,000 or so distinct CDR3 sequences listed, about 12% are singletons. Sequencing was carried out using whole blood. The source is an adult who was a healthcare worker with PCR-confirmed SARS-CoV-2 infection or an uninfected control (not recorded which).

This clonotype was seen only a few times. The chain uses TRBV18 and TRBJ1-6; the D gene is possibly TRBD1 (5 bases). This CDR3 comprises 15 residues. Trimming took off 6 bases at V and 7 bases at J, with 16 bases between the two ends. Germline CDR1 and CDR2: KGHSH and LQKENI. The CDR3 spells CASSLPERQNSPLHF. DNA of the CDR3: TGTGCCAGCTCCCTCCCAGAAAGACAGAATTCACCCCTCCACTTT.

This clonotype appeared many times. The chain has TRBV29-1 and TRBJ1-2; D is unresolved. The V gene's germline CDR1 is SQVTM and CDR2 ANQGSEA. The germline V and J ends were trimmed by 2 bases and 3 bases, with 10 bases remaining between them. This CDR3 has 13 residues. The CDR3 DNA is TGCAGCGTTGAACACCAAATTGACTATGGCTACACCTTC. Amino acid sequence: CSVEHQIDYGYTF.

The J gene is TRBJ2-7, the V gene TRBV12-3 or TRBV12-4, with TRBD2 matching 8 bases. J lost 6 bases, V lost 7 bases, and 20 bases had no gene match. CDR3 length equals 17 residues. The CDR3 loop is CASTPPAGEAGVGEQYF. CDR3 in DNA: TGTGCCAGCACTCCCCCCGCCGGAGAAGCGGGAGTTGGCGAGCAGTACTTC.

This clonotype showed up just a few times. This chain uses TRBV18 with TRBJ2-5; perhaps TRBD1 as D (6 bases). V dropped 3 bases and J dropped 2 bases, with 19 bases sitting between them. Germline V gene lookup returns CDR1 KGHSH and CDR2 LQKENI. The CDR3 is made up of 17 amino acids. The CDR3 sequence is CASSPGGQRALQETQYF. The CDR3 nucleotides are TGTGCCAGCTCACCGGGTGGACAGAGAGCCCTACAAGAGACCCAGTACTTC.

The genes are TRBV27 and TRBJ2-7; D remains ambiguous. Germline loops: CDR1 MNHEY, CDR2 SMNVEV (reference sequence). The CDR3 totals 13 residues. V was cut by 4 bases and J by 2 bases, with 9 bases left in between. The CDR3 is CASSSQGTYEQYF. DNA of the CDR3: TGTGCCAGCAGTTCACAAGGAACCTACGAGCAGTACTTC.

The chain couples TRBV7-9 to TRBJ2-1; 11 positions agree with TRBD2. Looked up from germline, CDR1 is SEHNR and CDR2 is FQNEAQ (reference sequence). The length of the CDR3 is 15 residues. Trimming took 5 bases from V and 6 from J; bases not matched to a gene: 6. DNA of the CDR3: TGTGCCAGCAGCCCCAAGACTAGCGGGGCCAATGAGCAGTTCTTC. Protein product: CASSPKTSGANEQFF.

As DNA, the CDR3 is TGTGCCAGCAGCCAATACAAGACTAGCGTAGGGGAGCAGTTCTTC. Encoded protein: CASSQYKTSVGEQFF. The chain uses TRBV4-2 and TRBJ2-1; 8 bases are shared with TRBD2. The germline gives CDR1 LGHNA, CDR2 YNFKEQ. The ends lost 2 bases at V and 10 bases at J; junction bases unmatched: 10. CDR3 length equals 15 residues.

In its sample, this clonotype was seen once. The chain carries TRBV6-1 and TRBJ2-2, with a weak D call TRBD1 (5 bases). With 8 bases removed from V and 1 base from J, the gap between germline ends came to 8 bases. Germline V lookup: CDR1 MNHNS, CDR2 SASEGT. The CDR3 has 13 amino acids. CDR3 in amino acids: CASSRENTGELFF. The CDR3 coding sequence is TGTGCCAGCTCCAGGGAGAACACCGGGGAGCTGTTTTTT.

This clonotype was observed a few times. CDR3 in DNA: TGTGCCAGCAGTTACAGGTTCGGGGACACTGAAGCTTTCTTT. The encoded protein is CASSYRFGDTEAFF. J is TRBJ1-1 and V is TRBV6-1, with D possibly TRBD1 on 5 matching bases. From germline, CDR1 is MNHNS and CDR2 SASEGT. The V end lost 5 bases, the J end lost 3 bases, and 13 bases lay between the germline ends. The CDR3 runs to 14 residues.

This rearrangement joins TRBV27 to TRBJ2-1; 7 bases map to TRBD2. J gave up 6 bases and V 5 bases, and 4 bases lay outside the gene matches. This CDR3 region has 13 residues. The V gene's germline CDR1 is MNHEY and CDR2 SMNVEV (reference sequence). CDR3 nucleotide sequence: TGTGCCAGCAGTCCACTAGCGTTCAATGAGCAGTTCTTC. Its protein product is CASSPLAFNEQFF.

The sample holds a few counts of this clonotype. V and J are TRBV11-2 and TRBJ1-1; 7 positions match TRBD1. Germline assignment: CDR1 SGHAT and CDR2 FQNNGV. The CDR3 runs 13 residues. V trimming: 5 bases; J trimming: 1 base; junction bases outside the gene matches: 1. CDR3 sequence: CASSRDRNTEAFF. DNA for the CDR3: TGTGCCAGCAGCCGGGACAGGAACACTGAAGCTTTCTTT.

This clonotype was seen only a few times. The rearrangement joins TRBV10-3 to TRBJ2-1; the D gene could be TRBD1 or TRBD2 (5 bases each). The V end lost 4 bases, the J end lost 10 bases, and 11 bases lay between the germline ends. CDR3 size: 12 residues. CDR1 is ENHRY, CDR2 SYGVKD, per germline. CDR3 DNA: TGTGCCATCAGTGGGGACCCGGTCGAGCAGTTCTTC. It translates to CAISGDPVEQFF.

This clonotype was counted ten times or more. The genes are TRBV20-1 and TRBJ1-3, with D possibly being TRBD1 (5 bases). V was shortened by 3 bases and J by 0 bases, with 9 bases between the two germline ends. The CDR3 sequence is 14 residues long. Germline assignment: CDR1 DFQATT and CDR2 SNEGSKA (reference sequence). In DNA form, the CDR3 reads TGCAGTGCTAGCTTCGACAGCTCTGGAAACACCATATATTTT. Translation gives CSASFDSSGNTIYF.

This sequence joins TRBV7-9 and TRBJ2-7; a possible D gene is TRBD2 (7 bases). The V end lost 0 bases, the J end lost 6 bases, and 15 bases lay between the germline ends. There are 15 residues in the CDR3. Per the germline V gene, CDR1 is SEHNR and CDR2 is FQNEAQ (reference sequence). Here the CDR3 reads CASSLARAGEGEQYF. The CDR3 region has the DNA TGTGCCAGCAGCTTAGCGCGGGCAGGGGAGGGCGAGCAGTACTTC.

This clonotype showed up many times. The chain couples TRBV30 to TRBJ1-1; D ambiguous. Trimming stripped 3 bases from V and 10 bases from J, with 15 bases between. CDR3 size: 12 residues. From germline, CDR1 is GTSNPN and CDR2 SVGIG (reference sequence). The CDR3 reads CAWRGLKNGAFF. Written as DNA, the CDR3 is TGTGCCTGGAGGGGCCTAAAGAACGGAGCTTTCTTT.

This clonotype was observed a handful of times. V is TRBV29-1 and J is TRBJ2-5, with 8 bases identical to TRBD1. Looked up from germline, CDR1 is SQVTM and CDR2 is ANQGSEA. This CDR3 region has 13 residues. The V gene end was trimmed by 6 bases and the J gene end by 1 base; junction bases not matched to a gene: 4. The DNA of the CDR3 is TGCAGCGTCTTGGGACAGGTCCAAGAGACCCAGTACTTC. It translates to CSVLGQVQETQYF. The full variable domain, with the rest looked up from reference TRBV29-1 and TRBJ2-5, is SAVISQKPSRDICQRGTSLTIQCQVDSQVTMMFWYRQQPGQSLTLIATANQGSEATYESGFVIDKFPISRPNLTFSTLTVSNMSPEDSSIYLCSVLGQVQETQYFGPGTRLLVL.

This clonotype was picked up many times. The chain has TRBV3-1 and TRBJ1-6; D is ambiguous. The CDR3 spans 15 residues. Trimming stripped 3 bases from V and 8 bases from J, with 14 bases between. CDR1 is LGHDT and CDR2 is YNNKEL in the germline V gene (reference sequence). CDR3 sequence reads: CASSQYSMRDSPLHF. CDR3 in DNA: TGTGCCAGCAGCCAGTACTCAATGAGGGATTCACCCCTCCACTTT.

This clonotype has a handful of counts. This sequence joins TRBV20-1 and TRBJ1-1; 8 nucleotides line up with TRBD1. Germline CDR1 is DFQATT and CDR2 is SNEGSKA (reference sequence). The CDR3 covers 18 residues. The V and J ends lost 0 bases and 0 bases, in that order; junction bases with no gene match: 12. CDR3 sequence reads: CSARDLGSGGDLNTEAFF. In DNA form, the CDR3 reads TGCAGTGCTAGAGATCTAGGATCAGGGGGCGACCTGAACACTGAAGCTTTCTTT.

This clonotype has a count of ten or more. J is TRBJ2-1 and V is TRBV3-1, with 12 bases matching TRBD2. After removal of 6 bases from V and 4 bases from J, the junction contained 7 bases not matched to a gene. The germline V gene encodes CDR1 LGHDT and CDR2 YNNKEL (reference sequence). The CDR3 length is 16 residues. Written as DNA, the CDR3 is TGTGCCAGCAGTCCCTTACTAGCGGGGGGTTACAATGAGCAGTTCTTC. Protein sequence: CASSPLLAGGYNEQFF.